The next 19 T cell receptor beta chains were all read from a single sample in a study of regulatory T cells in long-lasting Graves disease. The authors built TCR beta libraries using iRepertoire HTBI primers and Arm-PCR of CDR3 regions. TCRdb fed the multiplex PCR reads into MiXCR, producing one record per CDR3 protein. The data hold roughly 530,000 distinct CDR3 sequences, with roughly a sixth observed a single time. As for time point: newly diagnosed GD, antithyroid drugs for less than 3 months. PBMCs were the source of the RNA used for TCR sequencing. This same sample was also part of a study on T cells in Graves' hyperthyroidism and ophthalmopathy.

Sequenced material: peripheral blood mononuclear cells (PBMCs), taken at new diagnosis, from a patient treated with antithyroid drugs. These receptors were collected from a woman aged 40 to 65 with Graves disease.

V gene TRBV7-2 combines with J gene TRBJ2-3; D gene uncertain. With the DNA end fitting TRBJ1-1 better, the J assignment may be wrong. The CDR3 covers 13 residues. The germline CDR1 and CDR2 sequences are SGHTA and FQGNSA. In nucleotides, the CDR3 is TGTGCCAGCAGCTTATATATAGACCCCGGAGCTTTCTTT. Protein: CASSLYIDPGAFF.

This clonotype was counted a single time. The J gene is TRBJ2-7, the V gene TRBV12-3 or TRBV12-4; D is ambiguous. V lost 5 bases to trimming and J lost 0 bases, with 11 bases between them. CDR3 length: 14 residues. The CDR3 sequence is CASSLDGNSYEQYF. The CDR3 DNA reads TGTGCCAGCAGTCTTGACGGAAACTCCTACGAGCAGTACTTC.

This clonotype was observed a handful of times. The chain is built from TRBV29-1 and TRBJ2-3; 12 bases line up with TRBD2. Trimming cost V 6 bases and J 5 bases; bases outside gene matches: 6. Germline lookup yields CDR1 SQVTM and CDR2 ANQGSEA. The CDR3 runs to 14 residues. The CDR3: CSVLAGGPVDTQYF. The CDR3 nucleotides read TGCAGCGTCCTAGCGGGGGGGCCGGTAGATACGCAGTATTTT.

This clonotype appeared many times. This chain joins TRBV20-1 and TRBJ2-5, with D unclear. CDR1 DFQATT and CDR2 SNEGSKA come from the germline V gene (reference sequence). CDR3 length: 15 amino acids. With 4 bases removed from V and 1 base from J, the gap between germline ends came to 16 bases. CDR3 nucleotides: TGCAGTGCTAAGTCCCCCGCTCAAACCCAAGAGACCCAGTACTTC. This encodes CSAKSPAQTQETQYF.

This clonotype was recorded many times. The chain uses TRBV14 and TRBJ2-7; D gene unclear. Deletions cut 4 bases from V and 3 bases from J, with 13 bases between. The CDR3 totals 14 residues. Germline CDR1 SGHDN, CDR2 FVKESK. The CDR3 coding sequence is TGTGCCAGCAGCCCTCTAGTACGCAACTACGAGCAGTACTTC. Translated, it gives CASSPLVRNYEQYF. Looking up the rest from reference TRBV14 and TRBJ2-7 gives the full variable domain: EAGVTQFPSHSVIEKGQTVTLRCDPISGHDNLYWYRRVMGKEIKFLLHFVKESKQDESGMPNNRFLAERTGGTYSTLKVQPAELEDSGVYFCASSPLVRNYEQYFGPGTRLTVT.

This clonotype has a count of ten or more. DNA for the CDR3: TGTGCCAGCAGCTCCCAGTCCGGGGTTTACTACGAGCAGTACTTC. Translating it yields CASSSQSGVYYEQYF. The chain employs TRBV11-2 and TRBJ2-7, with D tentatively TRBD2 (5 bases). The CDR3 loop spans 15 amino acids. The germline V gene encodes CDR1 SGHAT and CDR2 FQNNGV. Trimming cost V 4 bases and J 3 bases, with 16 bases left between them.

This clonotype was counted many times. J is TRBJ1-1 and V is TRBV5-1; maybe TRBD1 (5 bases). Germline loops: CDR1 SGHRS, CDR2 YFSETQ. The ends were cut back, 3 bases at V and 1 base at J, with 10 bases in the middle. The CDR3 has 14 amino acids. This CDR3 reads CASSSLDKNTEAFF. CDR3 DNA sequence: TGCGCCAGCAGCTCCTTGGACAAGAACACTGAAGCTTTCTTT.

This clonotype was detected ten times or more. The V call is TRBV29-1, the J call TRBJ2-5; D perhaps matches TRBD1 (5 bases). Per germline, CDR1 SQVTM and CDR2 ANQGSEA. CDR3 length: 12 amino acids. V dropped 3 bases and J dropped 5 bases, with 10 bases sitting between them. CDR3 nucleotide sequence: TGCAGCGTTGAGCAGGGCGGCGAGACCCAGTACTTC. Encoded protein: CSVEQGGETQYF. Combining the CDR3 with reference TRBV29-1 and TRBJ2-5 gives the whole variable domain SAVISQKPSRDICQRGTSLTIQCQVDSQVTMMFWYRQQPGQSLTLIATANQGSEATYESGFVIDKFPISRPNLTFSTLTVSNMSPEDSSIYLCSVEQGGETQYFGPGTRLLVL.

The sample holds many counts of this clonotype. The genes are TRBV12-3 or TRBV12-4 and TRBJ1-5; D ambiguous. The CDR3 loop spans 13 amino acids. Trimming cost V 7 bases and J 5 bases, with 12 bases left between them. The CDR3 loop reads CASTHSADQPQHF. The CDR3 DNA follows: TGTGCCAGCACCCACTCTGCGGATCAGCCCCAGCATTTT.

This clonotype came up many times. This chain joins TRBV12-3 or TRBV12-4 and TRBJ1-1, with 7 bases lining up with TRBD1. The CDR3 loop spans 13 amino acids. After removal of 7 bases from V and 6 bases from J, the junction contained 8 bases not matched to a gene. The CDR3 reads CASTLDRRAEAFF. The CDR3 nucleotides are TGTGCCAGCACCCTGGACAGGAGGGCTGAAGCTTTCTTT.

Many counts were recorded for this clonotype. The V gene is TRBV27, the J gene TRBJ1-2; D gene ambiguous. The CDR3 contains 13 residues. V dropped 3 bases and J dropped 5 bases, with 10 bases sitting between them. Germline CDR1 MNHEY, CDR2 SMNVEV (reference sequence). The CDR3 spells CASSLGLQYGYTF. In DNA, the CDR3 is TGTGCCAGCAGTTTGGGCCTCCAATATGGCTACACCTTC.

This clonotype was seen a handful of times. The chain combines TRBV5-6 with TRBJ2-3, with a tentative D call TRBD2 (7 bases). Germline V gives CDR1 SGHDT, CDR2 YYEEEE. V was clipped by 2 bases and J by 8 bases, with 18 bases between them. The CDR3 sequence is 15 residues long. CDR3 amino acids: CASSFEAGAGSTQYF. For the CDR3, the DNA is TGTGCCAGCAGCTTTGAGGCGGGGGCGGGGTCTACGCAGTATTTT.

This clonotype appeared a few times. V is TRBV3-1 and J is TRBJ2-2; no clear D. The CDR3 runs to 15 residues. Trimming took 0 bases from V and 3 from J, leaving 8 bases between them. Germline lookup yields CDR1 LGHDT and CDR2 YNNKEL (reference sequence). The CDR3 reads CASSQETVDTGELFF. CDR3 coding DNA: TGTGCCAGCAGCCAAGAAACAGTAGACACCGGGGAGCTGTTTTTT.

The chain recombines TRBV15 with TRBJ1-5; 7 nucleotides match TRBD1. Germline CDR1 reads LNHNV; CDR2 reads YYDKDF (reference sequence). V was clipped by 0 bases and J by 3 bases; unmatched bases: 8. The CDR3 totals 17 residues. The CDR3 region has the DNA TGTGCCACCAGCAGAGATAGGAAGACAGGGAACAATCAGCCCCAGCATTTT. This translates into CATSRDRKTGNNQPQHF.

Many counts were recorded for this clonotype. The chain employs TRBV5-5 and TRBJ1-2, with TRBD1 matching over 8 bases. V lost 2 bases and J lost 6; bases outside the gene matches: 12. Germline loops: CDR1 SGHKS, CDR2 YYEKEE (reference sequence). The length of the CDR3 is 16 residues. CDR3: CASSLGPDRGSDGYTF. CDR3 nucleotides: TGTGCCAGCAGCTTAGGCCCTGACAGGGGATCCGATGGCTACACCTTC.

This clonotype was detected a few times. The chain links TRBV18 to TRBJ1-6; tentative D call: TRBD1 (5 bases). The CDR3 contains 17 residues. The V and J ends lost 0 bases and 0 bases respectively, with 9 bases between them. Germline V gene lookup returns CDR1 KGHSH and CDR2 LQKENI. The CDR3: CASSPPTDSSYNSPLHF. The CDR3 DNA reads as TGTGCCAGCTCACCACCCACAGACAGCTCCTATAATTCACCCCTCCACTTT.

There are many counts of this clonotype. The chain is built from TRBV12-3 or TRBV12-4 and TRBJ2-1; 12 bases align to TRBD2. V trimming: 4 bases; J trimming: 5 bases; junction bases outside the gene matches: 3. This CDR3 has 15 residues. The CDR3 reads CASSSSGGANNEQFF. DNA of the CDR3: TGTGCCAGCAGTTCTAGCGGGGGGGCTAACAATGAGCAGTTCTTC.

The table lists this clonotype with a few counts. This chain links TRBV18 with TRBJ2-7; D remains unclear. The CDR3 contains 14 residues. The germline V gene has CDR1 KGHSH and CDR2 LQKENI. The ends were cut back, 0 bases at V and 3 bases at J, with 9 bases in the middle. CDR3 coding DNA: TGTGCCAGCTCACCACCGTCGAGATACTACGAGCAGTACTTC. Encoded protein: CASSPPSRYYEQYF.

Ten or more counts support this clonotype. This chain uses TRBV6-1 with TRBJ1-3, with TRBD1 identical over 10 bases. With V trimmed by 2 bases and J by 8 bases, 9 bases remained unmatched. This CDR3 has 16 residues. CDR1 and CDR2 from the germline V gene are MNHNS and SASEGT. The CDR3 reads CASSERDRGSGDTIYF. Here the CDR3 DNA reads TGTGCCAGCAGTGAAAGGGACAGGGGAAGCGGAGACACCATATATTTT.